These T cell receptor beta chains were read from a single sample in a study of CD8+ T cells in alopecia areata. Produced via immunoSEQ multiplex PCR; TCRdb's table is partial and in-frame only. The sample holds roughly 250,000 clones; around 67% are singletons and the top ten take more than 0.95%. This specimen was CD4+ T cells sorted from blood, taken at week 0. The source is a human donor with alopecia areata. The CDR3 runs from the conserved cysteine through the conserved F or W. The order of the fields is clone size, J gene, V gene, D gene, CDR3 protein, CDR3 DNA. A D gene is named only where the DNA matches it firmly. The size field is filled for only some rows; it gives once, few, many or a size class.

size: few
J: TRBJ2-2
V: TRBV6-6
D: NA
CDR3: CASSYTYIGELFF
DNA: TGTGCCAGCAGTTATACGTACATCGGGGAGCTGTTTTTT

size: NA
J: TRBJ1-5
V: TRBV30
D: NA
CDR3: CAWTSGANQPQHF
DNA: TGTGCCTGGACTTCCGGGGCAAATCAGCCCCAGCATTTT

size: NA
J: TRBJ2-1
V: TRBV30
D: NA
CDR3: CAWSGGALAYNEQFF
DNA: TGTGCCTGGAGTGGAGGGGCCCTCGCCTACAATGAGCAGTTCTTC

size: NA
J: TRBJ2-1
V: TRBV29-1
D: TRBD1
CDR3: CSVDTDRASYNEQFF
DNA: TGCAGCGTTGATACTGACAGGGCATCCTACAATGAGCAGTTCTTC

size: NA
J: TRBJ2-7
V: TRBV19
D: NA
CDR3: CASSIDRISYEQYF
DNA: TGTGCCAGTAGTATTGACAGGATCTCCTACGAGCAGTACTTC

size: NA
J: TRBJ2-7
V: TRBV25-1
D: NA
CDR3: CASLGETWSSEQYF
DNA: TGTGCCAGCCTGGGAGAGACGTGGTCGTCCGAGCAGTACTTC

size: NA
J: TRBJ2-5
V: TRBV5-1
D: NA
CDR3: CASSFTARETQYF
DNA: TGCGCCAGCAGCTTCACAGCTCGGGAGACCCAGTACTTC

size: once
J: TRBJ1-5
V: TRBV29-1
D: NA
CDR3: CSVEKGRGGPQHF
DNA: TGCAGCGTTGAAAAGGGGAGGGGCGGGCCCCAGCATTTT

size: NA
J: TRBJ1-6
V: TRBV27
D: NA
CDR3: CASSLSMGTRIPLHF
DNA: TGTGCCAGCAGTTTATCGATGGGCACCCGAATCCCCCTCCACTTT

size: NA
J: TRBJ2-7
V: TRBV5-1
D: TRBD2
CDR3: CASSGSGGRSYEQYF
DNA: TGCGCCAGCAGCGGTAGCGGGGGCCGCTCCTACGAGCAGTACTTC

size: NA
J: TRBJ2-3
V: TRBV29-1
D: TRBD1
CDR3: CSAFPGQGTDTQYF
DNA: TGCAGCGCATTTCCGGGACAGGGAACAGATACGCAGTATTTT

size: once
J: TRBJ2-5
V: TRBV29-1
D: TRBD2
CDR3: CSVRLAETQYF
DNA: TGCAGCGTAAGACTAGCGGAGACCCAGTACTTC

size: once
J: TRBJ1-6
V: TRBV18
D: NA
CDR3: CASSPLGGSLNSPLHF
DNA: TGTGCCAGCTCACCACTCGGCGGCAGCCTGAATTCACCCCTCCACTTT

size: NA
J: TRBJ2-6
V: TRBV7-6
D: NA
CDR3: CASSLAAGSGANVLTF
DNA: TGTGCCAGCAGCTTAGCGGCAGGGTCTGGGGCCAACGTCCTGACTTTC

size: few
J: TRBJ2-1
V: TRBV9
D: NA
CDR3: CASSVGGNYNEQFF
DNA: TGTGCCAGCAGCGTAGGGGGGAACTACAATGAGCAGTTCTTC

size: NA
J: TRBJ2-1
V: TRBV5-1
D: NA
CDR3: CASSEDRNLYEQFF
DNA: TGCGCCAGCAGTGAGGACAGAAACCTTTATGAGCAGTTCTTC

size: once
J: TRBJ2-7
V: TRBV30
D: TRBD1
CDR3: CAWSPGGDEQYF
DNA: TGTGCCTGGAGTCCAGGGGGCGACGAGCAGTACTTC

size: NA
J: TRBJ1-1
V: TRBV30
D: NA
CDR3: CAWSRSGQLSRNTEAFF
DNA: TGTGCCTGGAGTAGGTCAGGGCAACTCTCACGGAACACTGAAGCTTTCTTT

size: NA
J: TRBJ2-5
V: TRBV11-2
D: NA
CDR3: CASSLIEIGTQYF
DNA: TGTGCCAGCAGCCTCATCGAGATAGGGACCCAGTACTTC

size: NA
J: TRBJ2-6
V: TRBV7-8
D: NA
CDR3: CASSPGWGSSGANVLTF
DNA: TGTGCCAGCAGCCCCGGTTGGGGAAGCTCTGGGGCCAACGTCCTGACTTTC

size: NA
J: TRBJ2-7
V: TRBV5-1
D: NA
CDR3: CASNWDIRSSYEQYF
DNA: TGCGCCAGCAACTGGGACATCAGGTCCTCCTACGAGCAGTACTTC

size: few
J: TRBJ2-3
V: TRBV2
D: TRBD1
CDR3: CASSGTGDSTDTQYF
DNA: TGTGCCAGCAGTGGCACAGGGGATTCCACAGATACGCAGTATTTT

size: NA
J: TRBJ2-5
V: TRBV5-4
D: TRBD1
CDR3: CASRAGTEETQYF
DNA: TGTGCCAGCAGGGCCGGGACAGAAGAGACCCAGTACTTC

size: few
J: TRBJ2-7
V: TRBV5-1
D: NA
CDR3: CASSQEVEKAEQYF
DNA: TGCGCCAGCAGCCAGGAGGTTGAGAAAGCCGAGCAGTACTTC

size: few
J: TRBJ1-1
V: TRBV29-1
D: NA
CDR3: CSVAGWNTEAFF
DNA: TGCAGCGTTGCCGGGTGGAACACTGAAGCTTTCTTT

size: NA
J: TRBJ1-2
V: TRBV29-1
D: NA
CDR3: CSVEGQGNGYTF
DNA: TGCAGCGTTGAAGGGCAGGGGAACGGCTACACCTTC

size: once
J: TRBJ2-3
V: TRBV7-9
D: NA
CDR3: CASSLRRPGGRNGTQYF
DNA: TGTGCCAGCAGCTTACGTCGTCCCGGGGGCCGGAATGGTACGCAGTATTTT

size: NA
J: TRBJ2-7
V: TRBV30
D: NA
CDR3: CAWSLYYEQYF
DNA: TGTGCCTGGAGTTTGTACTACGAGCAGTACTTC

size: NA
J: TRBJ2-7
V: TRBV18
D: NA
CDR3: CASSPYGGSYEQYF
DNA: TGTGCCAGCTCACCATATGGCGGCTCCTACGAGCAGTACTTC

size: NA
J: TRBJ1-5
V: TRBV5-8
D: NA
CDR3: CASSLKVSQHF
DNA: TGTGCCAGCAGCCTGAAAGTTTCCCAGCATTTT

size: few
J: TRBJ2-5
V: TRBV7-3
D: TRBD1
CDR3: CASSYGTGETQYF
DNA: TGTGCCAGCAGCTATGGGACAGGAGAGACCCAGTACTTC

size: NA
J: TRBJ2-7
V: TRBV10-3
D: NA
CDR3: CAISESGGGGYEQYF
DNA: TGTGCCATCAGTGAGTCTGGTGGAGGGGGCTACGAGCAGTACTTC

size: NA
J: TRBJ2-1
V: TRBV29-1
D: NA
CDR3: CSSGRWNEQFF
DNA: TGCAGCTCGGGGCGGTGGAATGAGCAGTTCTTC

size: NA
J: TRBJ1-5
V: TRBV30
D: NA
CDR3: CAWSAGSAQPQHF
DNA: TGTGCCTGGAGCGCAGGGAGCGCTCAGCCCCAGCATTTT

size: NA
J: TRBJ2-1
V: TRBV14
D: NA
CDR3: CASSQDLRGEQFF
DNA: TGTGCCAGCAGCCAAGACTTACGGGGCGAGCAGTTCTTC

size: once
J: TRBJ2-7
V: TRBV19
D: NA
CDR3: CASSQVEEGLYEQYF
DNA: TGTGCCAGTAGCCAAGTCGAAGAGGGACTCTACGAGCAGTACTTC

size: NA
J: TRBJ1-1
V: TRBV6-5
D: NA
CDR3: CASSSGDMNTEAFF
DNA: TGTGCCAGCAGTTCAGGGGACATGAACACTGAAGCTTTCTTT

size: NA
J: TRBJ2-5
V: TRBV29-1
D: TRBD2
CDR3: CSVGPSGGSYQETQYF
DNA: TGCAGCGTTGGGCCTAGCGGGGGCTCGTACCAAGAGACCCAGTACTTC

size: NA
J: TRBJ1-5
V: TRBV9
D: TRBD1
CDR3: CASSSDRVNQPQHF
DNA: TGTGCCAGCAGCTCGGACAGGGTAAATCAGCCCCAGCATTTT

size: NA
J: TRBJ2-7
V: TRBV5-6
D: NA
CDR3: CASSLATYEQYF
DNA: TGTGCCAGCAGCTTGGCCACCTACGAGCAGTACTTC

size: NA
J: TRBJ2-6
V: TRBV5-4
D: NA
CDR3: CASSLKGANVLTF
DNA: TGTGCCAGCAGCTTGAAAGGGGCCAACGTCCTGACTTTC

size: NA
J: TRBJ1-2
V: TRBV2
D: NA
CDR3: CASSELSPGYGYTF
DNA: TGTGCCAGCAGTGAACTGTCGCCAGGCTATGGCTACACCTTC

size: once
J: TRBJ1-6
V: TRBV5-4
D: TRBD1
CDR3: CASSRRDSSYNSPLHF
DNA: TGTGCCAGCAGCAGACGGGACAGCTCCTATAATTCACCCCTCCACTTT